The T cell receptor beta chain under discussion was sequenced for a study of neurological immune-mediated disorders. Study-level findings and limits: Because no CDR3 amino acid sequences were shared across subjects by expanded clones, private repertoires were suggested in all groups.

This clonotype was counted at least ten times. What it binds is unknown. The CDR3 contains 15 residues. Trimming removed 0 bases at V and 6 bases at J, with 11 bases between. Germline V gene data show CDR1 as SGHAT and CDR2 as FQNNGV. Indicated time point: longitudinal time-point 3. The authors made cDNA by 5'RACE with 10-nucleotide random UMIs. The authors obtained over 170 million TCR-beta sequences from 15-18 subjects per sequencing run. TCRdb called the 5' RACE reads again in MiXCR, with one record for every CDR3 protein. In the table there are 53,000 or so distinct CDR3 sequences, roughly 7.7% of which are singletons.

The receptor comes from a woman between 40 and 50 years old in good health. The chain has TRBV11-2 and TRBJ2-2; D is perhaps TRBD1 (5 bases). The sample taken for sequencing was PBMCs. The CDR3 is CASSLDGAGSGELFF. CDR3 DNA sequence: TGTGCCAGCAGCTTAGATGGCGCAGGGTCCGGGGAGCTGTTTTTT.